These T cell receptor beta chains were read from a single sample in a study of cytomegalovirus exposure and HLA in healthy donors. Clones were read by immunoSEQ multiplex PCR, and TCRdb kept only the in-frame ones, dropping some. The table shows 90,000 to 100,000 clones, with 76% occurring only once. The sequenced material came from PBMCs. Every receptor here comes from a man between 35 and 55 years old in good health and CMV-seronegative. The CDR3 runs from the conserved cysteine through the conserved F or W. D genes are given only for firm matches. A row's size may be missing; if present it is once, few, many or a size class.

D	V	J	size	CDR3	DNA
-	TRBV11-3	TRBJ2-5	once	CASSPDSQEAQYF	TGTGCCAGCAGCCCGGACAGCCAAGAGGCCCAGTACTTC
TRBD1	TRBV28	TRBJ2-5	-	CASSLSSGTVQETQYF	TGTGCCAGCAGTTTATCGTCCGGGACAGTACAAGAGACCCAGTACTTC
TRBD1	TRBV29-1	TRBJ1-1	-	CSAGQGNTEAFF	TGCAGCGCCGGACAGGGGAACACTGAAGCTTTCTTT
-	TRBV7-4	TRBJ2-3	-	CASRSRSACTDTQYF	TGTGCCAGCAGATCGCGTAGCGCCTGCACAGATACGCAGTATTTT
-	TRBV7-8	TRBJ1-1	-	CASSFLSEATTEAFF	TGTGCCAGCAGCTTTCTTTCAGAGGCGACCACTGAAGCTTTCTTT
-	TRBV5-6	TRBJ1-1	-	CASSLAERGRNTEAFF	TGTGCCAGCAGCTTGGCCGAGCGGGGTAGGAACACTGAAGCTTTCTTT
TRBD1	TRBV6-6	TRBJ1-2	-	CASSLKRDSFYGYTF	TGTGCCAGCAGCCTTAAACGGGACAGCTTCTATGGCTACACCTTC
TRBD2	TRBV4-3	TRBJ2-3	-	CASSQRTSGTSTDTQYF	TGCGCCAGCAGCCAGCGGACTAGCGGAACTAGCACAGATACGCAGTATTTT
TRBD1	TRBV14	TRBJ1-1	-	CASSQDGVRGAFF	TGTGCCAGCAGCCAAGATGGGGTCAGGGGGGCTTTCTTT
-	TRBV6-1	TRBJ1-1	-	CASSEKLGGNTEAFF	TGTGCCAGCAGTGAAAAGTTGGGGGGGAACACTGAAGCTTTCTTT
TRBD1	TRBV4-1	TRBJ1-1	-	CASSQPPTGSTEAFF	TGCGCCAGCAGCCAACCCCCGACAGGGTCCACTGAAGCTTTCTTT